A single sample gave rise to the 21 T cell receptor beta chains below, sequenced in a study of cytomegalovirus exposure and HLA in healthy donors (TCRdb year 2017). Library method: the immunoSEQ multiplex PCR assay. The multiplex PCR relied on a mix of 60 forward primers for TCR Vbeta segments and 13 reverse primers for TCR Jbeta segments. The source is immuneACCESS, and TCRdb retained only in-frame sequences with V and J called. Part of the clones is not carried over; for the studies checked, unresolved V genes explain less than half of this, and the remainder is unexplained. This sample lists about 150,000 clones; roughly 63% were detected once. Jointly, the top ten make up under 7.5% of the sample. Input material: PBMCs. Receptors originate from a woman aged 55-70 years in good health and CMV-seropositive.

The chain recombines TRBV10-3 with TRBJ2-7, with D tentatively TRBD2 (6 bases). V was clipped by 6 bases and J by 3 bases, with 15 bases between them. This CDR3 comprises 14 residues. Germline assignment: CDR1 ENHRY and CDR2 SYGVKD. This CDR3 reads CAIRSTGAGYEQYF. Written as DNA, the CDR3 is TGTGCCATCAGATCCACGGGAGCTGGCTACGAGCAGTACTTC.

The rearrangement joins TRBV4-2 to TRBJ1-2, with D hard to call. CDR3 length equals 16 residues. Looked up from germline, CDR1 is LGHNA and CDR2 is YNFKEQ. V was pared by 0 bases and J by 2 bases, with 13 bases between. This CDR3 is CASSQEVGVANYGYTF. The CDR3, as DNA: TGTGCCAGCAGCCAAGAGGTCGGGGTCGCAAACTATGGCTACACCTTC.

This clone was observed once. The chain employs TRBV10-3 and TRBJ2-1; 8 bases align to TRBD1. J gave up 2 bases and V 3 bases, and 3 bases lay outside the gene matches. Germline loops: CDR1 ENHRY, CDR2 SYGVKD. This CDR3 is built from 15 residues. The CDR3 protein is CAISEDRGAYNEQFF. CDR3 coding DNA: TGTGCCATCAGTGAAGACAGGGGCGCCTACAATGAGCAGTTCTTC.

V gene TRBV29-1 combines with J gene TRBJ2-2, with TRBD2 matching 8 bases. CDR1 and CDR2 from the germline V gene are SQVTM and ANQGSEA. Trimming took 5 bases from V and 1 from J; bases not matched to a gene: 9. The CDR3 runs to 16 residues. The CDR3 region has the DNA TGCAGCGTTCAGTTTCGCGGGAGGAGGAACACCGGGGAGCTGTTTTTT. Translating gives CSVQFRGRRNTGELFF.

The chain is built from TRBV4-1 and TRBJ1-3, with 8 bases matching TRBD1. The trim removed 0 bases at V and 4 bases at J, leaving 5 bases unmatched. In germline, CDR1 is MGHRA, CDR2 YSYEKL. This CDR3 comprises 16 residues. CDR3 sequence reads: CASSQDGTGWGNTIYF. The CDR3 nucleotides read TGCGCCAGCAGCCAAGATGGGACAGGATGGGGAAACACCATATATTTT.

The rearrangement links TRBV19 to TRBJ1-2; 8 positions agree with TRBD1. The junction had 6 bases not matched to a gene; V was cut back by 5 bases and J by 1 base. The CDR3 contains 15 residues. From germline, CDR1 is LNHDA and CDR2 SQIVND (reference sequence). The CDR3 DNA reads as TGTGCCAGTAGTTCACCGGGACAGGTTAACTATGGCTACACCTTC. Residues: CASSSPGQVNYGYTF.

The CDR3 here is CASSSRDREDGYTF. The CDR3 nucleotides read TGCGCCAGCAGCTCCCGGGACAGGGAGGATGGCTACACCTTC. V gene TRBV5-1 combines with J gene TRBJ1-2; 9 nucleotides line up with TRBD1. Trimming took 3 bases from V and 6 from J; bases not matched to a gene: 6. Germline-derived CDR1 and CDR2 are SGHRS and YFSETQ. The CDR3 is 14 residues long.

This rearrangement joins TRBV6-1 to TRBJ2-5, with 16 bases identical to TRBD2. This CDR3 contains 18 residues. In germline, CDR1 is MNHNS, CDR2 SASEGT. The trim removed 2 bases at V and 5 bases at J, leaving 8 bases unmatched. CDR3 residues: CASSERGTSGRAYETQYF. Here the CDR3 DNA reads TGTGCCAGCAGTGAAAGGGGGACTAGCGGGAGGGCCTATGAGACCCAGTACTTC.

The rearrangement links TRBV7-2 to TRBJ2-3; tentative D call: TRBD2 (6 bases). CDR3 length equals 15 residues. V lost 4 bases and J lost 6, with 17 bases in between. Germline values: CDR1 SGHTA, CDR2 FQGNSA. The CDR3 sequence is CASSSEEGRWDTQYF. CDR3 nucleotide sequence: TGTGCCAGCAGCTCGGAGGAGGGTCGATGGGATACGCAGTATTTT.

The chain employs TRBV7-2 and TRBJ2-3, with D perhaps matching TRBD2 (6 bases). The CDR3 covers 13 residues. Germline CDR1 and CDR2: SGHTA and FQGNSA. Between the trimmed V and J ends, which lost 1 base and 12 bases, there was a span of 14 bases. The CDR3: CASSLVGLGNQYF. In nucleotides, the CDR3 is TGTGCCAGCAGCTTAGTGGGACTCGGCAATCAGTATTTT.

V gene TRBV7-6 combines with J gene TRBJ2-7; the D is unclear. V lost 1 base to trimming and J lost 3 bases, with 13 bases between them. The germline V gene encodes CDR1 SGHVS and CDR2 FNYEAQ. The CDR3 extends over 15 amino acids. The CDR3 nucleotides are TGTGCCAGCAGCTTAGAGTCGGGTGCTGTCTACGAGCAGTACTTC. Protein product: CASSLESGAVYEQYF.

The chain recombines TRBV5-1 with TRBJ1-1; maybe TRBD1 (5 bases). Germline V gene sequence: CDR1 SGHRS, CDR2 YFSETQ. Trimming left V 0 bases short and J 0 bases short, with 9 bases between. The CDR3 loop spans 15 amino acids. The CDR3 coding sequence is TGCGCCAGCAGCTTGGACCCAGGGATGAACACTGAAGCTTTCTTT. Encoded protein: CASSLDPGMNTEAFF.

The chain uses TRBV6-5 and TRBJ2-7; possibly TRBD1 for D (6 bases). With 9 bases removed from V and 2 bases from J, the gap between germline ends came to 14 bases. The CDR3 covers 13 residues. Germline values: CDR1 MNHEY, CDR2 SVGAGI. CDR3 loop: CARKTGLTYEQYF. The CDR3 bases are TGTGCCAGGAAAACAGGGTTGACCTACGAGCAGTACTTC.

Points on this clone: Mismatch with germline at one junction end may stem from a read error. The V gene is TRBV2, the J gene TRBJ2-7; 10 positions agree with TRBD2. CDR3 length equals 14 residues. CDR1 is SNHLY, CDR2 FYNNEI, per germline. The CDR3 protein is CASRRTSGDYEQHF. The CDR3 nucleotides read TGTGCCAGCAGACGAACTAGCGGGGACTACGAGCAGCACTTC.

The chain uses TRBV5-1 and TRBJ1-3; D possibly corresponds to TRBD1 (5 bases). CDR3 length: 13 amino acids. Trimming removed 0 bases from V and 7 bases from J, with 8 bases in between. CDR1 is SGHRS, CDR2 YFSETQ, per germline. The CDR3 sequence: CASSLASGNTIYF. The CDR3 DNA reads TGCGCCAGCAGCTTGGCTTCAGGGAACACCATATATTTT.

V is TRBV28 and J is TRBJ1-2; 9 nucleotides agree with TRBD1. The V gene's germline CDR1 is MDHEN and CDR2 SYDVKM. This CDR3 region has 14 residues. V dropped 7 bases and J dropped 4; count of bases not matched to a gene: 7. CDR3 residues: CASTLGTGLYGYTF. CDR3 nucleotide sequence: TGTGCCAGCACCCTCGGGACAGGGCTCTATGGCTACACCTTC.

The genes are TRBV4-2 and TRBJ2-1; 9 bases map to TRBD2. The CDR3 sequence is 14 residues long. CDR1 is LGHNA, CDR2 YNFKEQ, per germline. Trimming cost V 0 bases and J 13 bases; bases outside gene matches: 7. The CDR3, as DNA: TGTGCCAGCAGCCAAGATCGGCCTAGCGGGAAACAGTTCTTC. Translation: CASSQDRPSGKQFF.

V gene TRBV11-1 combines with J gene TRBJ2-1, with unresolved D. This CDR3 comprises 13 residues. The V gene lost 1 base and the J gene lost 5 bases, with 6 bases spanning the gap. Germline CDR1 SGHAT, CDR2 FQDESV (reference sequence). The CDR3 protein is CASSLVLDNEQFF. CDR3 bases: TGTGCCAGCAGCTTAGTCCTAGACAATGAGCAGTTCTTC.

This rearrangement joins TRBV4-1 to TRBJ1-3; D is unclear. The CDR3 extends over 15 amino acids. V gave up 1 base and J gave up 1 base, with 8 bases separating them. Germline CDR1 MGHRA, CDR2 YSYEKL. CDR3 loop: CASSQVDWSGNTIYF. The CDR3 bases are TGCGCCAGCAGCCAAGTTGACTGGTCTGGAAACACCATATATTTT.

The CDR3 DNA reads as TGTGCCAGGACCGTGACAGGGCGCTATGGCTACACCTTC. Protein sequence: CARTVTGRYGYTF. The chain joins TRBV30 to TRBJ1-2, with TRBD1 identical over 7 bases. Germline CDR1 and CDR2: GTSNPN and SVGIG (reference sequence). The V segment lost 8 bases and the J segment 4 bases; nucleotides outside the gene matches: 10. The CDR3 loop spans 13 amino acids.

This clone occurred a few times. The CDR3 nucleotides are TGTGCCAGCAGCCCAGGGACAGGGAATTCTGAAGCTTTCTTT. It yields the protein CASSPGTGNSEAFF. The chain links TRBV7-2 to TRBJ1-1; TRBD1 aligns across 9 bases. CDR3 length: 14 residues. V lost 5 bases to trimming and J lost 6 bases; unmatched junction nucleotides: 7. From germline, CDR1 is SGHTA and CDR2 FQGNSA.